These T cell receptor beta chains were read from a single sample in a study of vaccination and CD4 T cells after COVID-19. These receptors have no identified antigens. Using its own MiXCR run on the PCR reads, TCRdb lists one record per CDR3 protein. This table has fewer than 15,000 distinct CDR3 sequences, 25% to 35% appearing once. Sequencing input: cultured CD4+ T cells from blood. The receptors originated from a human donor with COVID-19. The CDR3 runs from the conserved cysteine through the conserved F or W. A D gene is named only where the DNA matches it firmly. Only part of the rows carry a size: once, few, many, or a class if the clone is expanded.

clone size	V gene	D gene	J gene	CDR3 protein	CDR3 DNA
few	TRBV6-5	NA	TRBJ1-2	CASSYSVLVRGPTNYGYTF	TGTGCCAGCAGTTACTCGGTGCTGGTCAGGGGACCTACTAACTATGGCTACACCTTC
few	TRBV30	NA	TRBJ2-3	CAWSPLRGATDTQYF	TGTGCCTGGAGTCCCCTCCGGGGGGCAACAGATACGCAGTATTTT
NA	TRBV7-7	NA	TRBJ2-5	CASSLGIQETQYF	TGTGCTAGCAGTCTAGGCATACAAGAGACCCAGTACTTC
few	TRBV28	NA	TRBJ1-4	CASSWGLRGEKLFF	TGTGCCAGCAGCTGGGGTCTACGAGGTGAAAAACTGTTTTTT
few	TRBV5-1	TRBD1	TRBJ1-2	CASSHWDRSGYGYTF	TGCGCCAGCAGTCACTGGGACAGGAGTGGATATGGCTACACCTTC
NA	TRBV12-3/TRBV12-4	TRBD1	TRBJ1-5	CASSGPGQGLGSNQPQHF	TGTGCCAGCAGTGGACCGGGACAGGGGTTGGGTAGCAATCAGCCCCAGCATTTT
NA	TRBV6-1	NA	TRBJ1-2	CALTEGSYGYTF	TGTGCCCTCACCGAGGGATCCTATGGCTACACCTTC
few	TRBV15	TRBD1	TRBJ2-3	CATSNRQGRRGDTQYF	TGTGCCACCAGCAACCGACAGGGGCGGCGGGGAGATACGCAGTATTTT
NA	TRBV5-5	TRBD2	TRBJ2-5	CASSTRASGKQETQYF	TGTGCCAGCAGCACCAGGGCTAGCGGGAAACAAGAGACCCAGTACTTC
few	TRBV7-8	TRBD1	TRBJ2-1	CASRLGPGQGSAEQFF	TGTGCCAGCAGACTCGGGCCGGGACAGGGATCAGCTGAGCAGTTCTTC
NA	TRBV19	NA	TRBJ1-1	CASSPIGGTEAFF	TGTGCCAGTAGCCCAATCGGGGGCACTGAAGCTTTCTTT
NA	TRBV7-2	NA	TRBJ1-2	CASSRTGNLRGYTF	TGTGCCAGCAGCAGAACAGGGAACTTAAGAGGCTACACCTTC
NA	TRBV5-5	TRBD2	TRBJ2-7	CASSPARSGGSYEQYF	TGTGCCAGCAGCCCCGCTAGGAGCGGGGGTTCGTACGAGCAGTACTTC
few	TRBV19	NA	TRBJ1-5	CASSIVGGRSNQPQHF	TGTGCCAGTAGTATAGTAGGAGGACGAAGCAATCAGCCCCAGCATTTT
NA	TRBV12-3/TRBV12-4	NA	TRBJ1-6	CASTPDSEVNSPLHF	TGTGCCAGCACCCCGGACAGTGAGGTTAATTCACCCCTCCACTTT
few	TRBV12-3/TRBV12-4	NA	TRBJ1-6	CASSFGGRGVSPLHF	TGTGCCAGCAGTTTTGGGGGTAGAGGGGTCTCACCCCTCCACTTT
few	TRBV4-1	TRBD1	TRBJ2-2	CASMSGGHTGELFF	TGCGCCAGCATGTCAGGGGGCCACACCGGGGAGCTGTTTTTT
few	TRBV5-1	TRBD1	TRBJ1-2	CASSLGDRAYGYTF	TGCGCCAGCAGCTTGGGGGACAGGGCGTATGGCTACACCTTC
NA	TRBV5-1	TRBD1	TRBJ1-3	CASSPQGARNTIYF	TGCGCCAGCAGCCCGCAGGGGGCTCGAAACACCATATATTTT
NA	TRBV7-8	NA	TRBJ2-1	CASSLGAGEYNEQFF	TGTGCCAGCAGCCTAGGGGCAGGGGAGTACAATGAGCAGTTCTTC
NA	TRBV6-5	TRBD2	TRBJ2-7	CASSYRGGSSYEQYF	TGTGCCAGCAGTTATCGCGGGGGAAGCTCCTACGAGCAGTACTTC
NA	TRBV11-3	NA	TRBJ2-3	CASSLGVGQKHTDTQYF	TGTGCCAGCAGCTTAGGGGTCGGGCAGAAACACACAGATACGCAGTATTTT
few	TRBV20-1	TRBD1	TRBJ1-2	CSARDSSTNYGYTF	TGCAGTGCTCGGGACAGCTCAACTAACTATGGCTACACCTTC
NA	TRBV5-8	NA	TRBJ1-2	CASSEGDLAQGYTF	TGTGCCAGCAGCGAGGGGGACTTAGCGCAAGGCTACACCTTC
NA	TRBV7-2	NA	TRBJ1-3	CASSLGDVGNTIYF	TGTGCCAGCAGCTTAGGGGACGTTGGAAACACCATATATTTT
NA	TRBV6-2/TRBV6-3	NA	TRBJ2-7	CASRPVFQVSSYEQYF	TGTGCCAGCAGGCCTGTCTTCCAAGTAAGCTCCTACGAGCAGTACTTC
NA	TRBV20-1	NA	TRBJ1-5	CSARRDSNQPQHF	TGCAGTGCTAGAAGGGACAGCAATCAGCCCCAGCATTTT
NA	TRBV9	NA	TRBJ2-7	CASSVAYGNYEQYF	TGTGCCAGCAGCGTAGCTTACGGAAACTACGAGCAGTACTTC
few	TRBV29-1	NA	TRBJ1-5	CSVQGGFNQPQHF	TGCAGCGTGCAGGGAGGATTTAATCAGCCCCAGCATTTT
NA	TRBV7-2	NA	TRBJ1-2	CASSLAQRQTYGYTF	TGTGCCAGCAGCTTAGCCCAGCGGCAGACCTATGGCTACACCTTC
NA	TRBV5-1	TRBD1	TRBJ1-4	CASSSGTGGEKLFF	TGCGCCAGCAGCTCCGGGACAGGGGGCGAAAAACTGTTTTTT
NA	TRBV10-2	TRBD2	TRBJ2-7	CASSALAGAQYLRAEQYF	TGCGCCAGCAGTGCGCTAGCGGGCGCCCAATATCTACGAGCGGAGCAGTACTTC
few	TRBV24-1	NA	TRBJ1-2	CATRGARANYGYTF	TGTGCCACCAGGGGGGCCCGAGCTAACTATGGCTACACCTTC
NA	TRBV19	TRBD1	TRBJ2-2	CASSPPLWDRGNTGELFF	TGTGCCAGTAGCCCCCCGTTATGGGACAGGGGTAACACCGGGGAGCTGTTTTTT
NA	TRBV6-1	NA	TRBJ1-5	CASSQGNQPQHF	TGTGCCAGCAGTCAGGGTAATCAGCCCCAGCATTTT
once	TRBV27	NA	TRBJ2-3	CALSPRLELCTDTQYF	TGTGCCCTCTCACCCCGACTCGAGTTGTGCACAGATACGCAGTATTTT
medium-sized	TRBV7-2	NA	TRBJ1-2	CASSLDGMGRSIGYTF	TGTGCCAGCAGCTTAGACGGTATGGGCAGGTCAATTGGCTACACCTTC
few	TRBV7-3	NA	TRBJ2-4	CASSLTGAGGNIQYF	TGTGCCAGCAGCTTAACAGGGGCAGGGGGGAACATTCAGTACTTC
once	TRBV7-4	NA	TRBJ2-2	CASSPRGQGVTGEPFF	TGTGCCAGCAGCCCCCGCGGGCAGGGAGTAACCGGGGAGCCGTTTTTT
few	TRBV9	NA	TRBJ1-1	CASSPLGGVQTTEAFF	TGTGCCAGCAGCCCCCTTGGGGGGGTCCAAACCACTGAAGCTTTCTTT